The rows below give T cell receptor beta chains drawn from one sample of a study of blood T cells in healthy people across ages. TCRdb itself ran the 5' RACE reads through MiXCR, one entry per CDR3 protein. In the table there are 800,000 to 950,000 distinct CDR3 sequences, about 28% of which are singletons. This sample was also put to use in a study of T cells of mothers and their children.

Sample: blood. Receptors originate from a woman aged 40-49 years in good health. The CDR3 runs from the conserved cysteine through the conserved F or W. A D gene is named only where the DNA matches it firmly. Clone size, where shown, is once, few, many, or a class for clones that have expanded.

d_gene: TRBD1
abundance: many
v_gene: TRBV4-2
j_gene: TRBJ2-7
CDR3aa: CASSQLYATGGREQYF
CDR3nt: TGTGCCAGCAGCCAACTTTACGCGACAGGGGGAAGGGAGCAGTACTTC

d_gene: .
abundance: few
v_gene: TRBV20-1
j_gene: TRBJ2-3
CDR3aa: CSLERANIDTQYF
CDR3nt: TGCAGCTTGGAGCGGGCGAACATAGATACGCAGTATTTT

d_gene: TRBD1
abundance: many
v_gene: TRBV5-1
j_gene: TRBJ1-1
CDR3aa: CASSLDRGNTEAFF
CDR3nt: TGTGCCAGCAGCTTAGACAGGGGGAACACTGAAGCTTTCTTT

d_gene: .
abundance: few
v_gene: TRBV3-1
j_gene: TRBJ2-5
CDR3aa: CAGSHSADRQETQYF
CDR3nt: TGTGCCGGCAGCCACTCGGCGGACAGACAAGAGACCCAGTACTTC

d_gene: .
abundance: few
v_gene: TRBV20-1
j_gene: TRBJ1-4
CDR3aa: CSARALNLEGRPARDNEKLFF
CDR3nt: TGCAGTGCTAGAGCCTTAAATCTAGAGGGACGACCCGCGAGGGATAATGAAAAACTGTTTTTT

d_gene: .
abundance: few
v_gene: TRBV12-3/TRBV12-4
j_gene: TRBJ2-7
CDR3aa: CASSLAQAGTTEQYF
CDR3nt: TGTGCCAGCAGTTTAGCTCAGGCCGGGACCACCGAGCAGTACTTC

d_gene: .
abundance: few
v_gene: TRBV24-1
j_gene: TRBJ2-1
CDR3aa: CATSDSSLLSYNEQFF
CDR3nt: TGTGCCACCAGTGATAGTAGCTTGTTATCGTACAATGAGCAGTTCTTC

d_gene: TRBD2
abundance: few
v_gene: TRBV5-1
j_gene: TRBJ2-2
CDR3aa: CASSPGAGVLNTGELFF
CDR3nt: TGCGCCAGCAGCCCGGGAGCGGGGGTGCTAAACACCGGGGAGCTGTTTTTT

d_gene: TRBD2
abundance: .
v_gene: TRBV7-9
j_gene: TRBJ2-5
CDR3aa: CASSLGTSGGASETQYF
CDR3nt: TGTGCCAGCAGCTTAGGCACTAGCGGGGGGGCCTCGGAGACCCAGTACTTC

d_gene: TRBD2
abundance: few
v_gene: TRBV4-1
j_gene: TRBJ2-5
CDR3aa: CASSQVPGLVTQYF
CDR3nt: TGCGCCAGCAGCCAAGTCCCGGGACTAGTGACCCAGTACTTC

d_gene: .
abundance: many
v_gene: TRBV4-1
j_gene: TRBJ2-7
CDR3aa: CASSQNGLRGQYF
CDR3nt: TGCGCCAGCAGCCAGAACGGATTACGAGGGCAGTACTTC

d_gene: .
abundance: few
v_gene: TRBV6-1
j_gene: TRBJ2-3
CDR3aa: CASSSVPEDTQYF
CDR3nt: TGTGCCAGCAGTTCAGTCCCCGAGGATACGCAGTATTTT

d_gene: .
abundance: many
v_gene: TRBV20-1
j_gene: TRBJ1-6
CDR3aa: CSARQLSSPLHF
CDR3nt: TGCAGTGCTAGACAGTTGTCCTCACCCCTCCACTTT

d_gene: TRBD2
abundance: many
v_gene: TRBV7-2
j_gene: TRBJ2-4
CDR3aa: CASSLSTSGTVRTKNIQYF
CDR3nt: TGTGCCAGCAGCTTAAGCACTAGCGGGACAGTTCGAACCAAAAACATTCAGTACTTC

d_gene: TRBD1
abundance: .
v_gene: TRBV7-9
j_gene: TRBJ2-7
CDR3aa: CASRSPGQGIYEQYF
CDR3nt: TGTGCCAGCAGAAGTCCGGGACAGGGAATTTACGAGCAGTACTTC

d_gene: .
abundance: many
v_gene: TRBV4-1
j_gene: TRBJ2-7
CDR3aa: CASSQDETGNYEQYF
CDR3nt: TGCGCCAGCAGCCAAGATGAGACAGGAAACTACGAGCAGTACTTC

d_gene: TRBD2
abundance: .
v_gene: TRBV19
j_gene: TRBJ2-5
CDR3aa: CASNTVGAGEQETQYF
CDR3nt: TGTGCCAGTAACACAGTCGGAGCGGGGGAACAAGAGACCCAGTACTTC

d_gene: .
abundance: few
v_gene: TRBV18
j_gene: TRBJ1-4
CDR3aa: CASSPQVTEKLFF
CDR3nt: TGTGCCAGCTCACCTCAGGTGACAGAAAAACTGTTTTTT

d_gene: .
abundance: .
v_gene: TRBV20-1
j_gene: TRBJ2-3
CDR3aa: CSAGISTDTQYF
CDR3nt: TGCAGTGCTGGGATAAGCACAGATACGCAGTATTTT

d_gene: .
abundance: few
v_gene: TRBV9
j_gene: TRBJ1-1
CDR3aa: CASSVGGGSNTEAFF
CDR3nt: TGTGCCAGCAGCGTAGGTGGGGGCTCGAACACTGAAGCTTTCTTT

d_gene: TRBD2
abundance: .
v_gene: TRBV10-3
j_gene: TRBJ2-3
CDR3aa: CAISEALAADMQYF
CDR3nt: TGCGCCATCAGTGAGGCACTAGCGGCAGATATGCAGTATTTT

d_gene: .
abundance: few
v_gene: TRBV10-3
j_gene: TRBJ1-2
CDR3aa: CAISDRTDGYTF
CDR3nt: TGTGCCATCAGTGACAGGACGGATGGCTACACCTTC

d_gene: .
abundance: many
v_gene: TRBV29-1
j_gene: TRBJ2-3
CDR3aa: CSLGYGFDTQYF
CDR3nt: TGCAGCCTGGGGTATGGGTTCGATACGCAGTATTTT

d_gene: .
abundance: many
v_gene: TRBV29-1
j_gene: TRBJ2-1
CDR3aa: CSVALHSGTNNEQFF
CDR3nt: TGCAGCGTTGCGTTGCACTCCGGGACCAACAATGAGCAGTTCTTC

d_gene: .
abundance: .
v_gene: TRBV2
j_gene: TRBJ2-7
CDR3aa: CASSGTRVYNEQYF
CDR3nt: TGTGCCAGCAGTGGGACCCGAGTGTACAATGAGCAGTACTTC

d_gene: .
abundance: many
v_gene: TRBV29-1
j_gene: TRBJ2-1
CDR3aa: CSVEVGGLDNEQFF
CDR3nt: TGCAGCGTTGAAGTCGGGGGGCTGGACAATGAGCAGTTCTTC

d_gene: .
abundance: .
v_gene: TRBV20-1
j_gene: TRBJ2-1
CDR3aa: CSARDPPPRGNEQFF
CDR3nt: TGCAGTGCTAGAGATCCCCCACCCCGGGGCAATGAGCAGTTCTTC

d_gene: TRBD1
abundance: .
v_gene: TRBV5-1
j_gene: TRBJ1-4
CDR3aa: CASSEMDRGLSNEKLFF
CDR3nt: TGCGCCAGCAGCGAGATGGACAGGGGGCTGTCTAATGAAAAACTGTTTTTT

d_gene: .
abundance: once
v_gene: TRBV6-2/TRBV6-3
j_gene: TRBJ2-1
CDR3aa: CASSKTLFNEQFF
CDR3nt: TGTGCCAGCAGTAAGACCCTATTCAATGAGCAGTTCTTC

d_gene: TRBD1
abundance: .
v_gene: TRBV29-1
j_gene: TRBJ1-1
CDR3aa: CSVAGGGWTEAFF
CDR3nt: TGCAGCGTGGCAGGGGGAGGGTGGACTGAAGCTTTCTTT

d_gene: TRBD2
abundance: many
v_gene: TRBV4-1
j_gene: TRBJ2-7
CDR3aa: CASSPGLAGSYEQYF
CDR3nt: TGCGCCAGCAGCCCTGGACTAGCGGGTTCGTACGAGCAGTACTTC

d_gene: .
abundance: .
v_gene: TRBV12-3/TRBV12-4
j_gene: TRBJ2-2
CDR3aa: CVSTGGYYTGELFF
CDR3nt: TGTGTCAGCACTGGCGGATACTACACCGGGGAGCTGTTTTTT

d_gene: TRBD2
abundance: .
v_gene: TRBV5-1
j_gene: TRBJ2-5
CDR3aa: CASSFSGGIQETQYF
CDR3nt: TGCGCCAGCAGCTTTAGCGGGGGGATCCAAGAGACCCAGTACTTC

d_gene: .
abundance: .
v_gene: TRBV11-3
j_gene: TRBJ1-1
CDR3aa: CASSSGAGNPEAFF
CDR3nt: TGTGCCAGCAGCTCAGGGGCGGGGAACCCTGAAGCTTTCTTT

d_gene: .
abundance: many
v_gene: TRBV12-3/TRBV12-4
j_gene: TRBJ1-6
CDR3aa: CASSPVPPGSPLHF
CDR3nt: TGTGCCAGCAGTCCGGTTCCGCCAGGTTCACCCCTCCACTTT

d_gene: .
abundance: .
v_gene: TRBV5-1
j_gene: TRBJ1-1
CDR3aa: CASTLSGMGSEAFF
CDR3nt: TGCGCCAGCACGTTGAGTGGGATGGGTTCTGAAGCTTTCTTT

d_gene: .
abundance: many
v_gene: TRBV7-2
j_gene: TRBJ2-7
CDR3aa: CASSPQGGTREQYF
CDR3nt: TGTGCCAGCAGCCCCCAGGGGGGTACCCGGGAGCAGTACTTC

d_gene: .
abundance: many
v_gene: TRBV7-3
j_gene: TRBJ2-1
CDR3aa: CASSLQGSGYNEQFF
CDR3nt: TGTGCCAGCAGCTTACAGGGATCCGGGTACAATGAGCAGTTCTTC

d_gene: .
abundance: few
v_gene: TRBV28
j_gene: TRBJ2-7
CDR3aa: CATHYYEQYF
CDR3nt: TGTGCCACCCATTACTACGAGCAGTACTTC

d_gene: TRBD2
abundance: .
v_gene: TRBV7-2
j_gene: TRBJ2-5
CDR3aa: CAGSSQTSGGAMEQYF
CDR3nt: TGTGCCGGCAGCTCTCAAACTAGCGGGGGGGCGATGGAGCAGTACTTC

d_gene: .
abundance: .
v_gene: TRBV28
j_gene: TRBJ1-2
CDR3aa: CASSFAGTYDYTF
CDR3nt: TGTGCCAGCAGTTTCGCCGGGACCTATGACTACACCTTC

d_gene: TRBD2
abundance: .
v_gene: TRBV25-1
j_gene: TRBJ2-3
CDR3aa: CASSNYIAGGADTQYF
CDR3nt: TGTGCCAGCAGTAATTACATAGCGGGAGGGGCGGATACGCAGTATTTT

d_gene: .
abundance: many
v_gene: TRBV29-1
j_gene: TRBJ2-3
CDR3aa: CSVGDTQYF
CDR3nt: TGCAGCGTAGGGGATACGCAGTATTTT

d_gene: TRBD1
abundance: .
v_gene: TRBV6-2/TRBV6-3
j_gene: TRBJ2-3
CDR3aa: CASTAYRGVGTDTQYF
CDR3nt: TGTGCCAGCACCGCTTACAGGGGAGTGGGCACAGATACGCAGTATTTT

d_gene: TRBD1
abundance: .
v_gene: TRBV6-1
j_gene: TRBJ1-5
CDR3aa: CASRSQGSQPNQPQHF
CDR3nt: TGTGCCAGCAGATCACAGGGGTCCCAACCGAATCAGCCCCAGCATTTT